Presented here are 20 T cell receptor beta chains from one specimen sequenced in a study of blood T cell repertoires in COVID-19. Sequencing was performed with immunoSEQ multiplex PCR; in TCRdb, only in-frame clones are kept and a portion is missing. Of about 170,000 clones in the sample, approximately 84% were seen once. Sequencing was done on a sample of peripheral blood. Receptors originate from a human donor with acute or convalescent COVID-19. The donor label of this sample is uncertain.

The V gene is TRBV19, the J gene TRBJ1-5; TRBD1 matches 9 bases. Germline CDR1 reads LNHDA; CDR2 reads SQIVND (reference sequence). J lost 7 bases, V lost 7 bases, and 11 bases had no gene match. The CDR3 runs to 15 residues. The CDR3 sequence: CASTPEQGATQPQHF. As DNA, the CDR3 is TGTGCCAGTACCCCGGAACAGGGGGCGACCCAGCCCCAGCATTTT.

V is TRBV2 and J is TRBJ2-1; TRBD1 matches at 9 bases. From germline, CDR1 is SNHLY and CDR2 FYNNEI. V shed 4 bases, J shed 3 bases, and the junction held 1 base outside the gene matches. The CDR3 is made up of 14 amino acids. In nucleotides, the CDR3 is TGTGCCAGCAGTGGACAGGGGGTCTACAATGAGCAGTTCTTC. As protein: CASSGQGVYNEQFF. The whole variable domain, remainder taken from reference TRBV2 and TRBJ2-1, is EPEVTQTPSHQVTQMGQEVILRCVPISNHLYFYWYRQILGQKVEFLVSFYNNEISEKSEIFDDQFSVERPDGSNFTLKIRSTKLEDSAMYFCASSGQGVYNEQFFGPGTRLTVL.

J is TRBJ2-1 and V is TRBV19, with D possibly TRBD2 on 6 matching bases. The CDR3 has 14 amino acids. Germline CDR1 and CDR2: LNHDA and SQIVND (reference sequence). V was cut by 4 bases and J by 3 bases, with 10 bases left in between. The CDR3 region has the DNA TGTGCCAGTAGTACCGGACTACTCTACAATGAGCAGTTCTTC. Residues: CASSTGLLYNEQFF.

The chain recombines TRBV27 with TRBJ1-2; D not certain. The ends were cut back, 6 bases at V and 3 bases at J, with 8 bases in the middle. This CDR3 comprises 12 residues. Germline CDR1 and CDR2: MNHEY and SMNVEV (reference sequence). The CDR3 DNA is TGTGCCAGCAGGGCGGAGGACTATGGCTACACCTTC. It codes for CASRAEDYGYTF.

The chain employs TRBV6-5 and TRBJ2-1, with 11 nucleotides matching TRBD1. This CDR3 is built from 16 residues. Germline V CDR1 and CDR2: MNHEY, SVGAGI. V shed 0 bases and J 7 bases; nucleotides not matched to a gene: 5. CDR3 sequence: CASSYSGQGAKNEQFF. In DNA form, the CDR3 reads TGTGCCAGCAGTTACTCCGGACAGGGGGCCAAGAATGAGCAGTTCTTC.

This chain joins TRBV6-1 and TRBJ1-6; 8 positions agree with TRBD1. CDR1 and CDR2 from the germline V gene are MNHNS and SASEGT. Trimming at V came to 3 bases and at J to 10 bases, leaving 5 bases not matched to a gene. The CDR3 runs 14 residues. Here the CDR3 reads CASSERQGNSPLHF. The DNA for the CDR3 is TGTGCCAGCAGTGAGAGACAGGGGAACTCACCCCTCCACTTT.

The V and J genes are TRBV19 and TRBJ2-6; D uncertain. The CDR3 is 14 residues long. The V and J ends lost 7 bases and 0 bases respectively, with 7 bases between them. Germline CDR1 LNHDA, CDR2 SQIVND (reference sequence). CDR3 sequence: CASTANSGANVLTF. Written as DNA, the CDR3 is TGTGCCAGTACCGCGAACTCTGGGGCCAACGTCCTGACTTTC.

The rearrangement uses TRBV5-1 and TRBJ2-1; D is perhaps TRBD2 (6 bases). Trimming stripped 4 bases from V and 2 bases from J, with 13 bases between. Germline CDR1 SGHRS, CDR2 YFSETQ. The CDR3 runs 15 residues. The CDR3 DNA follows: TGCGCCAGCAGCCCCCTTCCGGGGGCCTACAATGAGCAGTTCTTC. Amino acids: CASSPLPGAYNEQFF.

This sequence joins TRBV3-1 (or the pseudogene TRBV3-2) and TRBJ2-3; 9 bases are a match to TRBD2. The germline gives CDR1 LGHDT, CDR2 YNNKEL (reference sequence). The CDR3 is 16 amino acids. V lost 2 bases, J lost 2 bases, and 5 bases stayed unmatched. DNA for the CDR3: TGTGCCAGCAGCCAAAAGACTAGCGGCTACACAGATACGCAGTATTTT. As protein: CASSQKTSGYTDTQYF.

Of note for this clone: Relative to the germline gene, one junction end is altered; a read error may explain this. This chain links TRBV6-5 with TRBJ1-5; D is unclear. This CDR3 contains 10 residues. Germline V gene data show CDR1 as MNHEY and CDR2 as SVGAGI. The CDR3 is CLGCNQPQHF. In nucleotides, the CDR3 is TGCCTAGGTTGCAATCAGCCCCAGCATTTT.

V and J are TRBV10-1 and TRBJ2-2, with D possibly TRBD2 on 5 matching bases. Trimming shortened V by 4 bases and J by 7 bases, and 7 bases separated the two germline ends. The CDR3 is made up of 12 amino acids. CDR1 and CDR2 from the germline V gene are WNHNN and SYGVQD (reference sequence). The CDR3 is CASSGRIGELFF. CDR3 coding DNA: TGCGCCAGCAGTGGGAGGATCGGGGAGCTGTTTTTT.

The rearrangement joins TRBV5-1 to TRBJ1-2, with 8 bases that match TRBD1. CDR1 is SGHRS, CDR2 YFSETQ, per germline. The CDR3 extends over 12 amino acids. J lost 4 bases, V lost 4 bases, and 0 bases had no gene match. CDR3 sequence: CASSTGGYGYTF. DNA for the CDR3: TGCGCCAGCAGCACAGGGGGCTATGGCTACACCTTC.

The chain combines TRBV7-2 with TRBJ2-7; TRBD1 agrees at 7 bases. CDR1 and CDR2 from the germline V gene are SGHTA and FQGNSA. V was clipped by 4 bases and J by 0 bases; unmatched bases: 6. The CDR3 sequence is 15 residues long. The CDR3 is CASSSGTAFSYEQYF. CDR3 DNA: TGTGCCAGCAGCTCCGGGACAGCCTTCTCCTACGAGCAGTACTTC.

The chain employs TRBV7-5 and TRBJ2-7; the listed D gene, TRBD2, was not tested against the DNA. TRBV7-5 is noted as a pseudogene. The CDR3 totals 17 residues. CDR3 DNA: TGTGCCAGAAGCCCAGGACTAGCGGGGGCTTCATCCTACGAGCAGTACTTC. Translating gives CARSPGLAGASSYEQYF.

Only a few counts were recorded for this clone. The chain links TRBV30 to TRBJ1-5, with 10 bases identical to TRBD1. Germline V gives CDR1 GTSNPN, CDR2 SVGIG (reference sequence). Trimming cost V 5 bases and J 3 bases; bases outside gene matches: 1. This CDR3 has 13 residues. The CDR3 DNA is TGTGCCTGGGGGACAGGGGACAATCAGCCCCAGCATTTT. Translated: CAWGTGDNQPQHF.

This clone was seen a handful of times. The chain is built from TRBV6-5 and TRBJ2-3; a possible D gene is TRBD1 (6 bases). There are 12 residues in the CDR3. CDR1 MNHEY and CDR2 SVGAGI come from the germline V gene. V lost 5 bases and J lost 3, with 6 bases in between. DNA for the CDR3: TGTGCCAGCAGTAGGGGGACAGATACGCAGTATTTT. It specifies CASSRGTDTQYF.

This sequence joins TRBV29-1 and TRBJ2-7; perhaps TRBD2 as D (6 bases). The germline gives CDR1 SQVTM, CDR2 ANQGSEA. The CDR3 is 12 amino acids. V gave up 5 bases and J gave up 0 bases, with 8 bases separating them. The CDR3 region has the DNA TGCAGCGTTAGCGGGCCCTCCTACGAGCAGTACTTC. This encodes CSVSGPSYEQYF.

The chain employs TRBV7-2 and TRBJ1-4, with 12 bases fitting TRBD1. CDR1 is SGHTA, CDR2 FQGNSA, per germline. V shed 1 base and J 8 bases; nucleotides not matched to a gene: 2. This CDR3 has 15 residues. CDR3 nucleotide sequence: TGTGCCAGCAGCTTAGGGGGGACAGGGGGCGAAAAACTGTTTTTT. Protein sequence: CASSLGGTGGEKLFF.

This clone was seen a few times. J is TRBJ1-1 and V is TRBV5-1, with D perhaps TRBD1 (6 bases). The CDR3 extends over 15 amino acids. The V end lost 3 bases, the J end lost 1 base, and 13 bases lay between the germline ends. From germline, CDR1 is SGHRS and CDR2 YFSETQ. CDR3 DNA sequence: TGCGCCAGCAGCTCCCTGGACAGAAGGAACACTGAAGCTTTCTTT. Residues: CASSSLDRRNTEAFF. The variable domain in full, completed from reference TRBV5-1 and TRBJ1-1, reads KAGVTQTPRYLIKTRGQQVTLSCSPISGHRSVSWYQQTPGQGLQFLFEYFSETQRNKGNFPGRFSGRQFSNSRSEMNVSTLELGDSALYLCASSSLDRRNTEAFFGQGTRLTVV.

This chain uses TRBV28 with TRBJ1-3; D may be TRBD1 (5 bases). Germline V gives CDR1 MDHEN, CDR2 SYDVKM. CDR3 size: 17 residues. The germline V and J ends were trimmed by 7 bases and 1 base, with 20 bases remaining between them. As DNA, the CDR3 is TGTGCCAGCACGGTCCGCGCGGGGGGGTATTCTGGAAACACCATATATTTT. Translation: CASTVRAGGYSGNTIYF.